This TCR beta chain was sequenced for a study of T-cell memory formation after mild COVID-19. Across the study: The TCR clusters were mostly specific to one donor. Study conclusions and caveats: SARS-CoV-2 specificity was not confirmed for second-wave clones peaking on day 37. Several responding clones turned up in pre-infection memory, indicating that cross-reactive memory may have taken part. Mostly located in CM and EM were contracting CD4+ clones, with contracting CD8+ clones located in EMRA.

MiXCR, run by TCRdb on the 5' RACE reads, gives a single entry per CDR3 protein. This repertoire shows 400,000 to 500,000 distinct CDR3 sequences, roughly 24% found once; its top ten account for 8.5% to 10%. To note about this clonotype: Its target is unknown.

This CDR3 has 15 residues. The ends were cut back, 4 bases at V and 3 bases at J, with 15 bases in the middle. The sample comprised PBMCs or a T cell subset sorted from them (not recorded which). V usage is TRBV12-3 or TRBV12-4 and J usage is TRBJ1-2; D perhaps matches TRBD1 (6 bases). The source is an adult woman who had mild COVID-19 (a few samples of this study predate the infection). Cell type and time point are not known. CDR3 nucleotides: TGTGCCAGCAGTTCCCCCCCTCCAGGGGACTATGGCTACACCTTC. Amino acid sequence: CASSSPPPGDYGYTF.